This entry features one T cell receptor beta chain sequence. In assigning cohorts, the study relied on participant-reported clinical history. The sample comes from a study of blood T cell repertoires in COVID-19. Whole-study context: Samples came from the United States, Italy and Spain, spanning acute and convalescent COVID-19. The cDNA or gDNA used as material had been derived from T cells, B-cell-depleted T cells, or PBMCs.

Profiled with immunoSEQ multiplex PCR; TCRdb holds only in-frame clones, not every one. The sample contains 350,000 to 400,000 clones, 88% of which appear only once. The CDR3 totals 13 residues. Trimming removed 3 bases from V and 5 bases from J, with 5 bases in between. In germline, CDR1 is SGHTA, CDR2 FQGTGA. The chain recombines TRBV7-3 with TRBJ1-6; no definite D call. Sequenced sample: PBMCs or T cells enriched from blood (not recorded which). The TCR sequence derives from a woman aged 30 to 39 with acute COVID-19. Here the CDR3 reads CASSFGDNSPLHF. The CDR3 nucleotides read TGTGCCAGCAGCTTCGGAGATAATTCACCCCTCCACTTT.